Below are 7 T cell receptor beta chains sequenced from a single sample in a study of blood T cells in healthy people across ages. It was with a sample-barcoded 5' primer and a J-beta primer mix that a second PCR of about 6 to 12 cycles was run. MiXCR, run by TCRdb on the 5' RACE reads, gives a single entry per CDR3 protein. This sample has about 1.6 million distinct CDR3 sequences, with about 35% found just once. Sequencing input: blood. Receptors were obtained from a woman aged 25 to 39 in good health.

Comments on this clonotype: A junction end diverges from the germline sequence, so it may reflect a read error. The chain is built from TRBV20-1 and TRBJ2-1; no clear D. From germline, CDR1 is DFQATT and CDR2 SNEGSKA (reference sequence). The CDR3 extends over 15 amino acids. The CDR3 DNA is TGCAGTGCTTCCCACGGTATGAGCGTCTACAATGGGCAGTTCTTC. Its protein is CSASHGMSVYNGQFF.

For this clonotype: Possible read error: a much larger clone is one base away. This chain links TRBV29-1 with TRBJ2-7; weak D call: TRBD1 (6 bases). The V end lost 6 bases, the J end lost 4 bases, and 16 bases lay between the germline ends. CDR1 is SQVTM and CDR2 is ANQGSEA in the germline V gene. This CDR3 is 13 amino acids long. CDR3 sequence (DNA): TGCAGCGTCCTAGAGGACAGCAAATACGAGCAGTACTTC. It codes for CSVLEDSKYEQYF.

This clonotype was detected ten times or more. The chain joins TRBV4-1 to TRBJ2-7; TRBD1 matches 9 bases. The ends lost 2 bases at V and 5 bases at J; junction bases unmatched: 13. The CDR3 totals 17 residues. Per the germline V gene, CDR1 is MGHRA and CDR2 is YSYEKL. CDR3 residues: CASSQSGTGQGPHEQYF. In DNA, the CDR3 is TGCGCCAGCAGCCAATCAGGGACGGGACAGGGTCCCCACGAGCAGTACTTC.

This clonotype has at least ten counts. The chain recombines TRBV5-1 with TRBJ2-3; 8 positions match TRBD2. After removal of 4 bases from V and 0 bases from J, the junction contained 1 base not matched to a gene. CDR1 and CDR2 from the germline V gene are SGHRS and YFSETQ. The CDR3 spans 14 residues. The CDR3 sequence: CASSGGGSTDTQYF. CDR3 DNA sequence: TGCGCCAGCAGCGGCGGGGGGAGCACAGATACGCAGTATTTT.

The gene calls are TRBV9 and TRBJ2-1; D gene unclear. The V end lost 0 bases, the J end lost 7 bases, and 14 bases lay between the germline ends. CDR3 length: 15 amino acids. Germline lookup yields CDR1 SGDLS and CDR2 YYNGEE. CDR3 amino acids: CASSVGAPWSNEQFF. The CDR3 nucleotides are TGTGCCAGCAGCGTAGGGGCCCCCTGGAGTAATGAGCAGTTCTTC.

The V gene is TRBV30, the J gene TRBJ2-1; 7 nucleotides match TRBD1. The junction had 7 bases not matched to a gene; V was cut back by 0 bases and J by 8 bases. Germline values: CDR1 GTSNPN, CDR2 SVGIG (reference sequence). This CDR3 has 14 amino acids. This CDR3 reads CAWSVPGTVDEQFF. For the CDR3, the DNA is TGTGCCTGGAGTGTACCCGGGACAGTTGATGAGCAGTTCTTC. The full variable domain, in which reference TRBV30 and TRBJ2-1 provide the parts outside the CDR3, is SQTIHQWPATLVQPVGSPLSLECTVEGTSNPNLYWYRQAAGRGLQLLFYSVGIGQISSEVPQNLSASRPQDRQFILSSKKLLLSDSGFYLCAWSVPGTVDEQFFGPGTRLTVL.

The CDR3 is CSAGGQGDGKLFF. CDR3 sequence (DNA): TGCAGCGCAGGGGGACAGGGAGATGGAAAACTGTTTTTT. The V and J genes are TRBV29-1 and TRBJ1-4, with TRBD1 matching 9 bases. After removal of 7 bases from V and 10 bases from J, the junction contained 10 bases not matched to a gene. The CDR3 spans 13 residues. Germline V CDR1 and CDR2: SQVTM, ANQGSEA.